The 27 T cell receptor beta chains in this list originate from one sample, sequenced in a study of cytomegalovirus exposure and HLA in healthy donors. The study ran its PCR with 60 Vbeta and 13 Jbeta primers. Here immunoSEQ multiplex PCR was the method, and the copy in TCRdb shows in-frame clones only, minus some. Of around 170,000 clones listed, roughly 70% are singletons. The sample comprised PBMCs. These receptors came from a girl aged 5 to 17 in good health and CMV-seronegative.

The rearrangement links TRBV4-1 to TRBJ2-2; D unresolved. The CDR3 loop spans 16 amino acids. V was shortened by 1 base and J by 5 bases, with 14 bases between the two germline ends. CDR1 and CDR2 (germline): MGHRA, YSYEKL. For the CDR3, the DNA is TGCGCCAGCAGCCAAGTTTGGAGAGGCTTAACCGGGGAGCTGTTTTTT. Translation: CASSQVWRGLTGELFF.

CDR3: CASSTLQGLGAFF. The CDR3 bases are TGTGCCAGTAGTACTCTACAGGGTTTAGGGGCTTTCTTT. The chain recombines TRBV19 with TRBJ1-1; D is possibly TRBD1 (6 bases). The CDR3 totals 13 residues. Germline CDR1 is LNHDA and CDR2 is SQIVND (reference sequence). V was shortened by 4 bases and J by 11 bases, with 17 bases between the two germline ends.

In this sample, this clone turned up a few times. V is TRBV4-1 and J is TRBJ1-1, with D possibly being TRBD1 (5 bases). V was pared by 0 bases and J by 1 base, with 12 bases between. The V gene's germline CDR1 is MGHRA and CDR2 YSYEKL. The CDR3 covers 16 residues. The CDR3 bases are TGCGCCAGCAGCCAAGAAAGTACAGGTAAGAACACTGAAGCTTTCTTT. Encoded protein: CASSQESTGKNTEAFF.

The V call is TRBV29-1, the J call TRBJ2-1; 10 positions agree with TRBD2. Germline assignment: CDR1 SQVTM and CDR2 ANQGSEA. The V segment lost 7 bases and the J segment 10 bases; nucleotides outside the gene matches: 13. The CDR3 totals 14 residues. The DNA of the CDR3 is TGCAGCGCCACGGGACTAGCGCCCGAGGCGGAGCAGTTCTTC. Its protein is CSATGLAPEAEQFF.

The V call is TRBV30, the J call TRBJ2-5, with a possible D match to TRBD1 (6 bases). The germline gives CDR1 GTSNPN, CDR2 SVGIG (reference sequence). CDR3 size: 15 residues. Between the trimmed V and J ends, which lost 0 bases and 2 bases, there was a span of 13 bases. CDR3 coding DNA: TGTGCCTGGAGTGTAGGCCTACAGGGTCAAGAGACCCAGTACTTC. It specifies CAWSVGLQGQETQYF. Together with reference TRBV30 and TRBJ2-5, the CDR3 gives the full variable domain: SQTIHQWPATLVQPVGSPLSLECTVEGTSNPNLYWYRQAAGRGLQLLFYSVGIGQISSEVPQNLSASRPQDRQFILSSKKLLLSDSGFYLCAWSVGLQGQETQYFGPGTRLLVL.

This chain uses TRBV15 with TRBJ2-7, with D tentatively TRBD2 (5 bases). Germline V CDR1 and CDR2: LNHNV, YYDKDF (reference sequence). The V and J ends lost 5 bases and 3 bases respectively, with 17 bases between them. This CDR3 comprises 15 residues. CDR3 region: CATSAPRTGIYEQYF. The CDR3 DNA reads as TGTGCCACCAGCGCCCCCCGGACGGGAATCTACGAGCAGTACTTC.

This chain uses TRBV5-5 with TRBJ1-2; the D gene is possibly TRBD1 (5 bases). V gave up 0 bases and J gave up 0 bases, with 9 bases separating them. CDR1 and CDR2 (germline): SGHKS, YYEKEE (reference sequence). The CDR3 consists of 15 residues. CDR3 nucleotides: TGTGCCAGCAGCTTGGGGGGCATTACTAACTATGGCTACACCTTC. Its translation is CASSLGGITNYGYTF.

This clone was observed a single time. V usage is TRBV30 and J usage is TRBJ2-7; no definite D call. Germline CDR1 GTSNPN, CDR2 SVGIG (reference sequence). The V gene lost 2 bases and the J gene lost 3 bases, with 14 bases spanning the gap. The CDR3 is made up of 14 amino acids. The CDR3 is CAWSRSRQHYEQYF. For the CDR3, the DNA is TGTGCCTGGAGTCGATCGAGGCAGCACTACGAGCAGTACTTC. Variable domain in full (rest from reference TRBV30 and TRBJ2-7): SQTIHQWPATLVQPVGSPLSLECTVEGTSNPNLYWYRQAAGRGLQLLFYSVGIGQISSEVPQNLSASRPQDRQFILSSKKLLLSDSGFYLCAWSRSRQHYEQYFGPGTRLTVT.

The chain couples TRBV6-4 to TRBJ1-1; D is possibly TRBD1 (6 bases). V lost 2 bases and J lost 3, with 16 bases in between. Germline values: CDR1 MRHNA, CDR2 SNTAGT. The CDR3 extends over 16 amino acids. Here the CDR3 DNA reads TGTGCCAGCAGTGACACTGCAGGGGTTTGGGACACTGAAGCTTTCTTT. The encoded protein is CASSDTAGVWDTEAFF.

The chain links TRBV4-1 to TRBJ1-5; no firm D call. The CDR3 is made up of 14 amino acids. The V gene lost 1 base and the J gene lost 5 bases, with 9 bases spanning the gap. Germline V CDR1 and CDR2: MGHRA, YSYEKL. CDR3 in amino acids: CASSQVPGDQPQHF. As DNA, the CDR3 is TGCGCCAGCAGCCAAGTACCCGGGGATCAGCCCCAGCATTTT.

This chain uses TRBV7-2 with TRBJ1-5; D perhaps matches TRBD1 (5 bases). The CDR3 loop spans 18 amino acids. Trimming removed 1 base at V and 1 base at J, with 17 bases between. The germline CDR1 and CDR2 sequences are SGHTA and FQGNSA. The DNA of the CDR3 is TGTGCCAGCAGCTTAGTTGGATGGGGGGGATCGAGCAATCAGCCCCAGCATTTT. Its protein product is CASSLVGWGGSSNQPQHF.

The chain is built from TRBV6-5 and TRBJ1-2; maybe TRBD1 (5 bases). The CDR3 contains 16 residues. Trimming removed 0 bases at V and 2 bases at J, with 13 bases between. Germline V gene lookup returns CDR1 MNHEY and CDR2 SVGAGI. CDR3 bases: TGTGCCAGCAGTTACTCGACACCGACAGCGAACTATGGCTACACCTTC. As protein: CASSYSTPTANYGYTF.

This chain connects TRBV9 to TRBJ2-1, with 7 bases matching TRBD1. V was pared by 4 bases and J by 8 bases, with 12 bases of the junction left unmatched. Per germline, CDR1 SGDLS and CDR2 YYNGEE. CDR3 length equals 15 residues. The CDR3 reads CASSLGRQGGDEQFF. CDR3 sequence (DNA): TGTGCCAGCAGCCTGGGGCGACAGGGCGGCGATGAGCAGTTCTTC.

This clone has only a few counts. This chain joins TRBV5-1 and TRBJ1-4; 7 bases align to TRBD1. J gave up 6 bases and V 5 bases, and 16 bases lay outside the gene matches. This CDR3 is built from 17 residues. CDR1 is SGHRS and CDR2 is YFSETQ in the germline V gene. CDR3 amino acids: CASRAGGQPKGDEKLFF. The CDR3 bases are TGCGCCAGCAGGGCGGGGGGACAGCCAAAAGGAGATGAAAAACTGTTTTTT.

The V and J genes are TRBV6-1 and TRBJ2-1; possible D gene TRBD1, 6 bases. This CDR3 comprises 12 residues. Germline lookup yields CDR1 MNHNS and CDR2 SASEGT. The germline V and J ends were trimmed by 2 bases and 9 bases, with 8 bases remaining between them. CDR3 sequence reads: CASSELGGEQFF. The CDR3 DNA sequence: TGTGCCAGCAGTGAATTAGGGGGTGAGCAGTTCTTC.

This rearrangement joins TRBV10-3 to TRBJ1-2; 8 nucleotides match TRBD1. CDR1 and CDR2 from the germline V gene are ENHRY and SYGVKD. Trimming at V came to 6 bases and at J to 6 bases, leaving 6 bases not matched to a gene. This CDR3 is built from 13 residues. The CDR3 DNA sequence: TGTGCCATCAGGGGACAGGTTCAGCATGGCTACACCTTC. This gives the protein CAIRGQVQHGYTF.

This chain connects TRBV5-1 to TRBJ2-7, with 10 bases lining up with TRBD1. Germline V gives CDR1 SGHRS, CDR2 YFSETQ. V shed 4 bases and J 1 base; nucleotides not matched to a gene: 5. This CDR3 region has 15 residues. CDR3 amino acids: CASSQGQGKSYEQYF. The CDR3 nucleotides are TGCGCCAGCAGCCAGGGACAGGGGAAGTCCTACGAGCAGTACTTC.

This clone has just a few counts. The chain uses TRBV19 and TRBJ2-7; D ambiguous. CDR3 size: 11 residues. V was trimmed by 3 bases and J by 9 bases, leaving 9 bases between them. CDR1 and CDR2 (germline): LNHDA, SQIVND (reference sequence). CDR3 bases: TGTGCCAGTAGTATGAGCCCCCCGCAGTACTTC. Protein sequence: CASSMSPPQYF.

A few counts support this clone. V is TRBV6-1 and J is TRBJ2-7; weak D call: TRBD2 (5 bases). V was clipped by 0 bases and J by 11 bases, with 14 bases between them. The CDR3 is made up of 13 amino acids. Germline CDR1 is MNHNS and CDR2 is SASEGT. The CDR3 sequence is CASSEAQGSLEYF. The CDR3 coding sequence is TGTGCCAGCAGTGAAGCGCAAGGGAGTTTGGAGTACTTC.

The chain uses TRBV19 and TRBJ1-1; D is ambiguous. Germline lookup yields CDR1 LNHDA and CDR2 SQIVND (reference sequence). The length of the CDR3 is 13 residues. Trimming removed 3 bases from V and 7 bases from J, with 12 bases in between. This CDR3 reads CASSIEGIGEAFF. CDR3 nucleotides: TGTGCCAGTAGTATTGAGGGAATCGGTGAAGCTTTCTTT. Looking up the rest from reference TRBV19 and TRBJ1-1 gives the full variable domain: DGGITQSPKYLFRKEGQNVTLSCEQNLNHDAMYWYRQDPGQGLRLIYYSQIVNDFQKGDIAEGYSVSREKKESFPLTVTSAQKNPTAFYLCASSIEGIGEAFFGQGTRLTVV.

The gene calls are TRBV6-5 and TRBJ1-4; TRBD1 might be the D (5 bases). The CDR3 is 15 amino acids. Trimming took 2 bases from V and 7 from J, leaving 14 bases between them. Germline assignment: CDR1 MNHEY and CDR2 SVGAGI. The DNA for the CDR3 is TGTGCCAGCAGTTACCTTCAGGGAATGGGTGAAAAACTGTTTTTT. Translated, it gives CASSYLQGMGEKLFF.

This sequence joins TRBV9 and TRBJ2-3; 11 bases map to TRBD2. CDR1 SGDLS and CDR2 YYNGEE come from the germline V gene. CDR3 length: 16 amino acids. V trimming: 2 bases; J trimming: 6 bases; junction bases outside the gene matches: 8. The CDR3 sequence: CASSVSGGALGDTQYF. The CDR3 region has the DNA TGTGCCAGCAGCGTTAGCGGGGGGGCTTTGGGGGATACGCAGTATTTT.

The chain employs TRBV6-6 and TRBJ1-1, with 7 bases aligning to TRBD1. Germline-derived CDR1 and CDR2 are MNHNY and SVGAGI (reference sequence). The CDR3 totals 14 residues. With 6 bases clipped from V and 6 bases from J, the junction kept 10 bases outside the gene matches. In nucleotides, the CDR3 is TGTGCCAGCAGCAACAGGGGAGATGATGCTGAAGCTTTCTTT. It encodes CASSNRGDDAEAFF.

J is TRBJ1-5 and V is TRBV6-6; 8 positions agree with TRBD1. CDR3 length equals 15 residues. J was trimmed by 1 base and V by 7 bases; bases with no gene match: 6. CDR1 is MNHNY, CDR2 SVGAGI, per germline (reference sequence). This CDR3 reads CASKSPGGSNQPQHF. The CDR3, as DNA: TGTGCCAGCAAGTCCCCAGGGGGCAGCAATCAGCCCCAGCATTTT.

The V gene is TRBV2, the J gene TRBJ1-2, with D possibly matching TRBD1 (5 bases). Germline V gene lookup returns CDR1 SNHLY and CDR2 FYNNEI. CDR3 length: 14 residues. V lost 3 bases and J 0 bases, leaving 8 bases between the germline ends. CDR3 nucleotide sequence: TGTGCCAGCAGTGAGACAGCCGCTAACTATGGCTACACCTTC. It translates to CASSETAANYGYTF.

In its sample, this clone was seen a few times. The chain combines TRBV9 with TRBJ1-3; the D is unclear. Germline V gene data show CDR1 as SGDLS and CDR2 as YYNGEE. The CDR3 spans 16 residues. The V and J ends lost 4 bases and 0 bases respectively, with 14 bases between them. CDR3 sequence: CASSSSTKSSGNTIYF. The CDR3 DNA sequence: TGTGCCAGCAGCTCAAGCACGAAGAGCTCTGGAAACACCATATATTTT. The variable domain in full, completed from reference TRBV9 and TRBJ1-3, reads DSGVTQTPKHLITATGQRVTLRCSPRSGDLSVYWYQQSLDQGLQFLIQYYNGEERAKGNILERFSAQQFPDLHSELNLSSLELGDSALYFCASSSSTKSSGNTIYFGEGSWLTVV.

The CDR3, as DNA: TGTGCCAGCAGTGTCCGGACTAGTGTCACCTACGAGCAGTACTTC. It specifies CASSVRTSVTYEQYF. The J gene is TRBJ2-7, the V gene TRBV6-4; 7 positions match TRBD2. The CDR3 consists of 15 residues. The V segment lost 4 bases and the J segment 2 bases; nucleotides outside the gene matches: 8. Germline V gene data show CDR1 as MRHNA and CDR2 as SNTAGT.